Sequencing of this TCR beta chain was carried out in a study of T cell responses to AZD1222 COVID-19 vaccine. The CDR3 covers 13 residues. Germline V CDR1 and CDR2: MNHEY, SVGEGT. The ends were cut back, 4 bases at V and 3 bases at J, with 9 bases in the middle. The repertoire was sequenced with immunoSEQ multiplex PCR; TCRdb's copy has only in-frame clones and lacks some. The sample holds some 130,000 clones, 90% to 95% seen once. This clone appeared a single time. Here the sequenced sample was peripheral blood, taken 28 days after the second AZD1222 dose. The chain recombines TRBV6-2 or TRBV6-3 with TRBJ1-2; D may be TRBD1 (5 bases). This sequence was found in an adult who received the AZD1222 COVID-19 vaccine. CDR3 region: CASSFDSYYGYTF. The CDR3 DNA is TGTGCCAGCAGTTTCGACAGCTACTATGGCTACACCTTC.